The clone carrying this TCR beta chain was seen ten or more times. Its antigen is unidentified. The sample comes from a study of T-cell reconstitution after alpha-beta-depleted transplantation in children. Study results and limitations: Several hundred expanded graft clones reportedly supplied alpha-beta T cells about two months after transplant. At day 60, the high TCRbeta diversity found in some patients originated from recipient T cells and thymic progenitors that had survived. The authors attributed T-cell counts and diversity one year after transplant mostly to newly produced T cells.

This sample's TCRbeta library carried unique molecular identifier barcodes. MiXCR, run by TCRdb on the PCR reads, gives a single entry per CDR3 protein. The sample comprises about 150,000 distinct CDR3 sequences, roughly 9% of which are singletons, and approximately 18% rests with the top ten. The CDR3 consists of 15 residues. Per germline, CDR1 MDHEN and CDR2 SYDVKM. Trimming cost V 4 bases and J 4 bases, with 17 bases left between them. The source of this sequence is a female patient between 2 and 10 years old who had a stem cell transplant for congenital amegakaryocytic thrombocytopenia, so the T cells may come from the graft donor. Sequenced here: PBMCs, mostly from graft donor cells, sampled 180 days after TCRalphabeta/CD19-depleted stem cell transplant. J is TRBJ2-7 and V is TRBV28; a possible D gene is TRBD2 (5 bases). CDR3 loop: CASSSGILIGYEQYF. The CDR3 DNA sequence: TGTGCCAGCAGTTCCGGGATCCTAATAGGGTACGAGCAGTACTTC.